Sequencing of this TCR beta chain was carried out in a study of blood T cells in healthy people across ages (dated by TCRdb to between 2015 and 2016). A note on the overall study: Template switching captured roughly one uniquely barcoded TCR beta cDNA molecule per two T cells in model experiments. The study measured age-related changes in TCR beta repertoire diversity using deep sequencing normalized with unique cDNA molecular identifiers. The donors were divided into four age groups: young (average approximately 17 years), middle-aged (roughly 42), aged (about 60) and long-lived (roughly 86). Two additional independent replicas of 1 million unique cDNA reads from the same blood draw were analyzed for two donors (one aged 18 to 30 and one aged 80 or older). Donors of different ages were randomly distributed across sequencing lanes to avoid experimental bias. Broader findings and caveats from the paper: The long-lived group showed more naive CD4+ T cells, fewer expanded clones and increased TCR diversity than the aged group, suggesting age selection. Conclusive comparison of naive and antigen-experienced compartments was prevented by the profiling of bulk unsorted PBMCs. The percentage of naive T cells measured by flow cytometry correlated strongly with observed TCR beta diversity. As age increased, observed TCR beta diversity per million T cells dropped in a roughly linear way, and a significant reduction was already evident by age around 41. Total diversity estimates from one million sequenced T cells were considered lower bounds and underestimates. Because donor CMV infection status was unknown, age-related changes in expanded clonotypes were potentially confounded.

V loses 3 bases, J loses 5 bases, and the germline ends lie 16 bases apart. The CDR3 holds 14 amino acids from the cysteine to the phenylalanine. Only the CDR3 DNA is retained, 42 bases long and in frame from the first base. According to the germline V gene, CDR1 reads SQVTM and CDR2 reads ANQGSEA. Library preparation was by 5' RACE. Reads for this sample came from an Illumina HiSeq 2500. A second PCR of roughly 6 to 12 cycles was performed with a sample-barcoded 5' primer and a J-beta primer mix. Each TCR beta cDNA molecule received a unique molecular identifier from a template-switch 5' adaptor carrying 12 random nucleotides. Each sample yielded at least 2.5 million CDR3-containing paired-end reads. First-strand cDNA was synthesized from all RNA with the Mint cDNA synthesis kit, primed by a TRBC-specific oligonucleotide. All cDNA was treated with uracil-DNA glycosylase and then went through a first 18-cycle PCR with the universal primers M1SS and BC2_uni_R. As for the authors' bioinformatics: Normalization of each sample was performed by random selection of 1 million high-quality reads, each carrying a distinct molecular identifier. Instead of being binned into consensus sequences, reads that shared molecular identifiers were thrown out. MiTCR, run with a Q25 quality threshold and the strictest error-elimination algorithm, handled CDR3 identification, clonotype clustering and error correction. A nonparametric unseen species model with Euler transformation was used to estimate a lower bound on total TCR beta diversity. TCRdb applied fastp at Q25 and MiXCR to the public reads, then kept only in-frame beta chains. Entries that share a CDR3 protein sequence are merged under the most common genes and DNA. TCRdb, not the authors, supplied the V and J calls. The sample profile shows around 940,000 distinct CDR3 sequences; roughly 47% of them were found once. Roughly a fifth of the sample is held by the ten biggest clonotypes.

On this clonotype: Its binding antigen is unknown. The input lacks base qualities; no much larger clone sits a single base away.

The donors were 40 or so Caucasian individuals from Russia, aged 6 to 90 years, who were systemically healthy. Ten milliliters of peripheral blood were drawn from each donor into EDTA-treated Vacutainer tubes. PBMCs were isolated by Ficoll-Paque density-gradient centrifugation, with at least 7 million obtained per sample. Trizol reagent was used to extract total RNA from the PBMCs, yielding at least 5.5 micrograms per sample. For every donor, an aliquot of PBMCs went through flow cytometry to measure the percentages of naive CD45RAhigh/CD27high T cells. Sample: blood. Here the chain combines TRBV29-1 and TRBJ2-5; the D gene identity is not certain. The TCR comes from an older woman in good health. The CDR3 protein: CSVDAPSSFETQYF. The DNA sequence is TGCAGCGTTGACGCGCCCTCGTCGTTTGAGACCCAGTACTTC.